The 30 T cell receptor beta chains given below trace back to one sample, sequenced in a study of T cell changes during pregnancy in multiple sclerosis. Sequencing used immunoSEQ multiplex PCR; TCRdb keeps in-frame clones, though not all of them. The repertoire holds about 110,000 clones, with 80% to 95% as singletons. Sequencing was performed on peripheral blood, taken after pregnancy. Receptors were obtained from a female donor with multiple sclerosis, enrolled in a pregnancy study.

The chain uses TRBV9 and TRBJ2-5; D might be TRBD2 (7 bases). V dropped 4 bases and J dropped 4 bases, with 20 bases sitting between them. The CDR3 has 16 amino acids. Germline V gene data show CDR1 as SGDLS and CDR2 as YYNGEE. The CDR3 here is CASSRSGAGARETQYF. The CDR3, as DNA: TGTGCCAGCAGCCGGTCGGGGGCGGGAGCGAGAGAGACCCAGTACTTC. The full variable domain, its missing parts supplied by reference TRBV9 and TRBJ2-5, is DSGVTQTPKHLITATGQRVTLRCSPRSGDLSVYWYQQSLDQGLQFLIQYYNGEERAKGNILERFSAQQFPDLHSELNLSSLELGDSALYFCASSRSGAGARETQYFGPGTRLLVL.

The chain employs TRBV19 and TRBJ1-3, with D unclear. The germline V gene has CDR1 LNHDA and CDR2 SQIVND (reference sequence). V was trimmed by 5 bases and J by 0 bases, leaving 5 bases between them. The CDR3 runs to 13 residues. CDR3 sequence: CASSFHSGNTIYF. DNA for the CDR3: TGTGCCAGTAGTTTCCACTCTGGAAACACCATATATTTT.

V is TRBV5-4 and J is TRBJ1-2; unclear D gene. The CDR3 runs 14 residues. Trimming removed 3 bases at V and 3 bases at J, with 12 bases between. CDR1 is SGHNT and CDR2 is YYREEE in the germline V gene (reference sequence). In DNA, the CDR3 is TGTGCCAGCAGCTCCGGGGTAGTTGACTATGGCTACACCTTC. It is translated as CASSSGVVDYGYTF.

This chain joins TRBV7-9 and TRBJ2-7; 12 bases are a match to TRBD1. V gave up 4 bases and J gave up 5 bases; unmatched junction bases: 6. CDR3 length: 15 residues. The germline V gene encodes CDR1 SEHNR and CDR2 FQNEAQ (reference sequence). CDR3 residues: CASSSGRDRGHEQYF. CDR3 DNA sequence: TGTGCCAGCAGCTCTGGCCGGGACAGGGGGCACGAGCAGTACTTC.

The chain is built from TRBV7-6 and TRBJ2-5, with 9 nucleotides matching TRBD2. J gave up 0 bases and V 4 bases, and 6 bases lay outside the gene matches. The CDR3 extends over 16 amino acids. Germline assignment: CDR1 SGHVS and CDR2 FNYEAQ. The CDR3 region is CASSSQGLADQETQYF. The CDR3 nucleotides are TGTGCCAGCAGCTCACAGGGACTAGCTGACCAAGAGACCCAGTACTTC. The variable domain in full, with the rest retrieved from reference TRBV7-6 and TRBJ2-5, is GAGVSQSPRYKVTKRGQDVALRCDPISGHVSLYWYRQALGQGPEFLTYFNYEAQQDKSGLPNDRFSAERPEGSISTLTIQRTEQRDSAMYRCASSSQGLADQETQYFGPGTRLLVL.

The chain links TRBV6-5 to TRBJ2-4, with TRBD1 matching over 11 bases. The CDR3 sequence is 14 residues long. The germline gives CDR1 MNHEY, CDR2 SVGAGI. J gave up 6 bases and V 7 bases, and 5 bases lay outside the gene matches. CDR3 sequence reads: CASTSGQGVNIQYF. The DNA for the CDR3 is TGTGCCAGCACCTCGGGACAGGGGGTAAACATTCAGTACTTC.

In its sample, this clone was seen once. The chain recombines TRBV7-6 with TRBJ2-2, with D uncertain. The CDR3 is made up of 14 amino acids. Deletions cut 5 bases from V and 4 bases from J, with 11 bases between. CDR1 and CDR2 from the germline V gene are SGHVS and FNYEAQ. CDR3 in DNA: TGTGCCAGCAGCCACTCCGAGCCCACCGGGGAGCTGTTTTTT. Protein product: CASSHSEPTGELFF. The variable domain in full, completed from reference TRBV7-6 and TRBJ2-2, reads GAGVSQSPRYKVTKRGQDVALRCDPISGHVSLYWYRQALGQGPEFLTYFNYEAQQDKSGLPNDRFSAERPEGSISTLTIQRTEQRDSAMYRCASSHSEPTGELFFGEGSRLTVL.

The genes are TRBV2 and TRBJ2-7, with 11 bases that match TRBD2. Per germline, CDR1 SNHLY and CDR2 FYNNEI. The trim removed 7 bases at V and 4 bases at J, leaving 6 bases unmatched. This CDR3 contains 14 residues. CDR3 protein: CASNLASGRYEQYF. The CDR3 nucleotides are TGTGCCAGCAATTTGGCTAGCGGGAGGTACGAGCAGTACTTC.

The chain uses TRBV18 and TRBJ2-3, with TRBD2 matching over 13 bases. The V segment lost 0 bases and the J segment 6 bases; nucleotides outside the gene matches: 9. This CDR3 is 18 amino acids long. From germline, CDR1 is KGHSH and CDR2 LQKENI. The CDR3 DNA follows: TGTGCCAGCTCACCACCAGGCACTAGCGGGAGGGTGATGGATACGCAGTATTTT. It codes for CASSPPGTSGRVMDTQYF.

The rearrangement joins TRBV27 to TRBJ2-5, with 9 bases matching TRBD1. The CDR3 extends over 16 amino acids. V shed 6 bases, J shed 4 bases, and the junction held 12 bases outside the gene matches. Per germline, CDR1 MNHEY and CDR2 SMNVEV (reference sequence). Here the CDR3 DNA reads TGTGCCAGCAGGGGGATATCCGGGACAGGGTTAGAGACCCAGTACTTC. As protein: CASRGISGTGLETQYF.

This chain links TRBV6-1 with TRBJ2-7, with D perhaps TRBD2 (6 bases). V shed 7 bases and J shed 6 bases, with 19 bases lying between them. CDR1 is MNHNS, CDR2 SASEGT, per germline. CDR3 length equals 14 residues. CDR3 sequence reads: CASMVRATEGEQYF. CDR3 DNA: TGTGCCAGCATGGTCAGGGCCACGGAGGGCGAGCAGTACTTC.

The gene calls are TRBV25-1 and TRBJ2-1, with 10 bases matching TRBD2. CDR3 length: 15 amino acids. Germline-derived CDR1 and CDR2 are MGHDK and SYGVNS. V trimming: 4 bases; J trimming: 6 bases; junction bases outside the gene matches: 6. The CDR3 DNA follows: TGTGCCAGCAGTGGAAGGCTAGCGGGGGCCAATGAGCAGTTCTTC. Translation: CASSGRLAGANEQFF.

This chain connects TRBV27 to TRBJ2-7; D is unclear. Per the germline V gene, CDR1 is MNHEY and CDR2 is SMNVEV (reference sequence). V was pared by 7 bases and J by 4 bases, with 14 bases between. This CDR3 has 13 residues. The chain's CDR3 is CASTTAGHYEQYF. The CDR3 DNA reads TGTGCCAGCACCACCGCTGGGCATTACGAGCAGTACTTC.

The CDR3 nucleotides are TGTGCCAGCAGTTTATATGAGGGGGCGGTTACTGAAGCTTTCTTT. Its protein product is CASSLYEGAVTEAFF. The chain combines TRBV27 with TRBJ1-1, with TRBD1 matching over 7 bases. The CDR3 has 15 residues. Per germline, CDR1 MNHEY and CDR2 SMNVEV (reference sequence). V was clipped by 1 base and J by 5 bases; unmatched bases: 7.

The chain is built from TRBV5-6 and TRBJ2-7, with D possibly matching TRBD2 (6 bases). Trimming pared 0 bases from V and 3 bases from J, leaving 16 bases between. The CDR3 totals 16 residues. Germline CDR1 reads SGHDT; CDR2 reads YYEEEE. In DNA, the CDR3 is TGTGCCAGCAGCTTGGGGCCGGGGACTTTTGACTACGAGCAGTACTTC. It encodes CASSLGPGTFDYEQYF. The whole variable domain, remainder taken from reference TRBV5-6 and TRBJ2-7, is DAGVTQSPTHLIKTRGQQVTLRCSPKSGHDTVSWYQQALGQGPQFIFQYYEEEERQRGNFPDRFSGHQFPNYSSELNVNALLLGDSALYLCASSLGPGTFDYEQYFGPGTRLTVT.

V usage is TRBV5-1 and J usage is TRBJ2-1; the match to TRBD2 covers 13 bases. Unmatched junction bases numbered 2, after V lost 5 bases and J lost 0 bases. Germline V gives CDR1 SGHRS, CDR2 YFSETQ. The CDR3 has 16 amino acids. DNA of the CDR3: TGCGCCAGCAGGCGGACTAGCGGGAGCTCCTACAATGAGCAGTTCTTC. As protein: CASRRTSGSSYNEQFF.

This clone has only a few counts. The J gene is TRBJ1-1, the V gene TRBV27, with D uncertain. The CDR3 length is 14 residues. CDR1 and CDR2 from the germline V gene are MNHEY and SMNVEV (reference sequence). Trimming took off 1 base at V and 1 base at J, with 7 bases between the two ends. The CDR3 bases are TGTGCCAGCAGTTTATTCCCCGGGAACACTGAAGCTTTCTTT. Translated, it gives CASSLFPGNTEAFF.

The chain recombines TRBV5-1 with TRBJ1-4; D is uncertain. Trimming took off 0 bases at V and 5 bases at J, with 8 bases between the two ends. The length of the CDR3 is 14 residues. Germline values: CDR1 SGHRS, CDR2 YFSETQ. This CDR3 reads CASSLEGGNEKLFF. The CDR3 nucleotides are TGCGCCAGCAGCTTGGAAGGAGGGAATGAAAAACTGTTTTTT.

The chain is built from TRBV6-1 and TRBJ1-1, with TRBD1 matching over 8 bases. Unmatched junction bases numbered 2, after V lost 4 bases and J lost 4 bases. The CDR3 has 13 residues. Germline CDR1 and CDR2: MNHNS and SASEGT. CDR3 DNA sequence: TGTGCCAGCAGTGTCACAGGGGGCACTGAAGCTTTCTTT. Translation: CASSVTGGTEAFF.

V and J are TRBV18 and TRBJ2-7, with D possibly matching TRBD2 (5 bases). Germline CDR1 and CDR2: KGHSH and LQKENI. This CDR3 has 11 residues. V was cut by 5 bases and J by 9 bases, with 11 bases left in between. The CDR3 loop reads CASSDYNMQYF. CDR3 nucleotides: TGTGCCAGCTCAGACTATAATATGCAGTACTTC.

V usage is TRBV6-5 and J usage is TRBJ2-7, with 7 bases fitting TRBD2. The germline gives CDR1 MNHEY, CDR2 SVGAGI. V gave up 2 bases and J gave up 1 base; unmatched junction bases: 2. The CDR3 is made up of 14 amino acids. The CDR3 loop reads CASSYQGLSYEQYF. The CDR3, as DNA: TGTGCCAGCAGTTACCAGGGACTATCCTACGAGCAGTACTTC.

The chain is built from TRBV4-2 and TRBJ2-7; D is ambiguous. The CDR3 contains 12 residues. Germline loops: CDR1 LGHNA, CDR2 YNFKEQ. V lost 0 bases, J lost 10 bases, and 10 bases lay in between. CDR3 DNA sequence: TGTGCCAGCAGCCAAGAACTTGGGCTTCAGTACTTC. This encodes CASSQELGLQYF.

As DNA, the CDR3 is TGTGCCAGCAGCTTGCACAGCGGGACAAGCTCCTACGAGCAGTACTTC. Its protein is CASSLHSGTSSYEQYF. This chain connects TRBV5-4 to TRBJ2-7; perhaps TRBD2 as D (7 bases). The length of the CDR3 is 16 residues. Germline V lookup: CDR1 SGHNT, CDR2 YYREEE (reference sequence). Trimming removed 1 base from V and 0 bases from J, with 14 bases in between.

The chain combines TRBV19 with TRBJ1-5, with 8 bases fitting TRBD1. With V trimmed by 6 bases and J by 1 base, 2 bases remained unmatched. CDR1 and CDR2 from the germline V gene are LNHDA and SQIVND (reference sequence). This CDR3 has 14 residues. The chain's CDR3 is CASRYRGSNQPQHF. The CDR3 region has the DNA TGTGCCAGTAGATACAGGGGGAGCAATCAGCCCCAGCATTTT.

The V call is TRBV28, the J call TRBJ1-5; 9 positions match TRBD1. Trimming took 8 bases from V and 5 from J; bases not matched to a gene: 7. This CDR3 region has 14 residues. In germline, CDR1 is MDHEN, CDR2 SYDVKM. The CDR3 bases are TGTGCCAGCGCGACCGGGACAGGGCATCAGCCCCAGCATTTT. Translating gives CASATGTGHQPQHF.

The chain carries TRBV11-2 and TRBJ1-1; 7 positions agree with TRBD1. CDR1 and CDR2 from the germline V gene are SGHAT and FQNNGV. The CDR3 runs 15 residues. Trimming removed 4 bases from V and 1 base from J; junction bases left unmatched: 6. The CDR3 nucleotides read TGTGCCAGCAGCTCCACCGGGACAGAGAACACTGAAGCTTTCTTT. Protein: CASSSTGTENTEAFF.

J is TRBJ1-2 and V is TRBV30; D uncertain. The CDR3 extends over 13 amino acids. The ends were cut back, 5 bases at V and 6 bases at J, with 16 bases in the middle. Germline-derived CDR1 and CDR2 are GTSNPN and SVGIG (reference sequence). The CDR3 region is CAWSTGEGHGYTF. The CDR3 DNA sequence: TGTGCCTGGTCCACCGGGGAGGGCCATGGCTACACCTTC.

The genes are TRBV5-6 and TRBJ2-1; TRBD2 aligns across 8 bases. V dropped 4 bases and J dropped 4; count of bases not matched to a gene: 10. Per germline, CDR1 SGHDT and CDR2 YYEEEE. The CDR3 has 16 residues. For the CDR3, the DNA is TGTGCCAGCAGCCGAAACCTAGCGGGTCTTTACAATGAGCAGTTCTTC. This translates into CASSRNLAGLYNEQFF.

The V and J genes are TRBV1 and TRBJ1-1. TRBV1 constitutes a pseudogene. This CDR3 spans 16 amino acids. The CDR3 loop is CTSSQPGVRRSTEAFF. The CDR3 nucleotides read TGCACCAGCAGCCAGCCCGGGGTGAGGAGGAGCACTGAAGCTTTCTTT.

This clone was counted a few times. The chain links TRBV14 to TRBJ1-1, with 7 bases aligning to TRBD1. V gave up 3 bases and J gave up 4 bases; unmatched junction bases: 8. The CDR3 spans 15 residues. Germline V lookup: CDR1 SGHDN, CDR2 FVKESK. Here the CDR3 reads CASSHGQERITEAFF. The DNA for the CDR3 is TGTGCCAGCAGCCACGGACAGGAAAGGATCACTGAAGCTTTCTTT.